Listed here is a single TCR beta chain. As for time point: newly diagnosed, previously untreated cHL patient sample. The data are from a study of PD-1 blockade in classical Hodgkin lymphoma. The germline V gene encodes CDR1 SGHVS and CDR2 FNYEAQ. V dropped 1 base and J dropped 3 bases, with 24 bases sitting between them. The CDR3 spans 19 residues. Using immunoSEQ multiplex PCR, the repertoire was profiled, and TCRdb retains in-frame clones only, with some absent. Of tens of thousands of clones in the sample, around 94% were seen once. The clonotype was recovered from a human donor with classical Hodgkin lymphoma. The sequenced sample was peripheral blood mononuclear cells (PBMCs). The V call is TRBV7-6, the J call TRBJ2-5; no clear D. Written as DNA, the CDR3 is TGTGCCAGCAGCTTAGAAGGCTTTGCAGGTTTGGGTCAAAAAGAGACCCAGTACTTC. Translation: CASSLEGFAGLGQKETQYF. The variable domain in full, completed from reference TRBV7-6 and TRBJ2-5, reads GAGVSQSPRYKVTKRGQDVALRCDPISGHVSLYWYRQALGQGPEFLTYFNYEAQQDKSGLPNDRFSAERPEGSISTLTIQRTEQRDSAMYRCASSLEGFAGLGQKETQYFGPGTRLLVL.